This T cell receptor (beta chain) derives from a study of cytomegalovirus exposure and HLA in healthy donors. Study-wide findings and caveats: A later analysis, which compared TCR beta chains of equal frequency, found the HLA-associated ones more clonally expanded. Most TCR sequences proved rare, with some public TCRs found in many donors. V- and J-gene trimming of TCR beta was linked (in a later analysis) to a missense DCLRE1C variant.

The PCR made use of 60 Vbeta and 13 Jbeta primers. Measured with immunoSEQ multiplex PCR; TCRdb has only the in-frame clones, and not every one. The table has about 200,000 clones, around 85% seen once; the top ten hold 1.7%. The V end lost 7 bases, the J end lost 2 bases, and 27 bases lay between the germline ends. Germline V gene sequence: CDR1 SNHLY, CDR2 FYNNEI. The CDR3 totals 18 residues. A note on this clone: Its specificity is unknown.

Sequencing was done on a sample of PBMCs. The chain links TRBV2 to TRBJ2-7; maybe TRBD1 (6 bases). This sequence was found in a man aged 50 to 59 in good health and CMV-seronegative. The DNA for the CDR3 is TGTGCCAGCACACTAAGTAACCTGGGACAAACGTTCACCTACGAGCAGTACTTC. It translates to CASTLSNLGQTFTYEQYF.